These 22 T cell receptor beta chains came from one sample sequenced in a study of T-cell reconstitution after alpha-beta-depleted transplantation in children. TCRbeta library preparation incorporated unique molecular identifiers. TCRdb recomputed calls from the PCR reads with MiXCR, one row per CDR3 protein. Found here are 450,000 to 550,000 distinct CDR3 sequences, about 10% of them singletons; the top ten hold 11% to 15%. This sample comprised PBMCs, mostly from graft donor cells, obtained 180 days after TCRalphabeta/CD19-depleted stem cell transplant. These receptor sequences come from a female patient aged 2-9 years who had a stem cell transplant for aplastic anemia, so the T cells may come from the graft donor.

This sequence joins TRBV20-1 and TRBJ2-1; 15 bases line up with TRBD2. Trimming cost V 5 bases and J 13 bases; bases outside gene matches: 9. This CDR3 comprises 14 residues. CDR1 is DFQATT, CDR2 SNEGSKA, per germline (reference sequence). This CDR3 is CSAPGLAGGPVQFF. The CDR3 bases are TGCAGTGCTCCTGGACTAGCGGGGGGGCCAGTTCAGTTCTTC.

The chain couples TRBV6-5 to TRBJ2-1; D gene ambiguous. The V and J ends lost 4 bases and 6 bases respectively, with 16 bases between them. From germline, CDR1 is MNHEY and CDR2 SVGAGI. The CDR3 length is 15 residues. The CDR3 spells CASSSPSSLFNEQFF. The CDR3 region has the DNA TGTGCCAGCAGTTCCCCCAGTTCCCTTTTCAATGAGCAGTTCTTC.

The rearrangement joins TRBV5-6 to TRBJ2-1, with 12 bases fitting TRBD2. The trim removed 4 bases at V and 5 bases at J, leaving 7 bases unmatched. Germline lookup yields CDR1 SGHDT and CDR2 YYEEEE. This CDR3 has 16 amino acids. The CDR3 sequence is CASSRRRLAGDNEQFF. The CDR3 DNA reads TGTGCCAGCAGCCGGAGAAGACTAGCGGGAGACAATGAGCAGTTCTTC.

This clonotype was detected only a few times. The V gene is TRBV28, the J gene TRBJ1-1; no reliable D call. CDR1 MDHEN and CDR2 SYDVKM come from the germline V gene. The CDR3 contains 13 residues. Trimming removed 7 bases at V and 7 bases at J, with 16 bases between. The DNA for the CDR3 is TGTGCCAGCACCCTCGACCCGCGCGGTGAAGCTTTCTTT. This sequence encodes CASTLDPRGEAFF. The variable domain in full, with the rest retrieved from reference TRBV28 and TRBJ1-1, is DVKVTQSSRYLVKRTGEKVFLECVQDMDHENMFWYRQDPGLGLRLIYFSYDVKMKEKGDIPEGYSVSREKKERFSLILESASTNQTSMYLCASTLDPRGEAFFGQGTRLTVV.

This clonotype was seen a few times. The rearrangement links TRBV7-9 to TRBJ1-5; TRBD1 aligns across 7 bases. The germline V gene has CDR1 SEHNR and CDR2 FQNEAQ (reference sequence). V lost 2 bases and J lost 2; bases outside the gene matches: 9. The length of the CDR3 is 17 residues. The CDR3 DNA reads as TGTGCCAGCAGCTTAACCACCGACAGGGCAGGCAATCAGCCCCAGCATTTT. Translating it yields CASSLTTDRAGNQPQHF.

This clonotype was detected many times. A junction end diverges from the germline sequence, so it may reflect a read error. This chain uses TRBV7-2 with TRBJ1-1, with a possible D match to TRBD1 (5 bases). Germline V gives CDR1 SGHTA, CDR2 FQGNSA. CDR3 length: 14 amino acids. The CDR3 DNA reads TGCGCCAGCAGCTTGGGGGGGGGAAACACTGAAGCTTTCTTT. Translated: CASSLGGGNTEAFF.

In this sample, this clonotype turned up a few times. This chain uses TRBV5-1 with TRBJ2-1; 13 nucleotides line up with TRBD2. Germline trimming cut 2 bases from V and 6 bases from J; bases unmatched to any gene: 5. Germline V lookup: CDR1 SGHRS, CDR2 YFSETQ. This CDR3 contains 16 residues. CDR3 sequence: CASSFRTSGRINEQFF. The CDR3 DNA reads TGCGCCAGCAGCTTCCGGACTAGCGGGAGAATCAATGAGCAGTTCTTC.

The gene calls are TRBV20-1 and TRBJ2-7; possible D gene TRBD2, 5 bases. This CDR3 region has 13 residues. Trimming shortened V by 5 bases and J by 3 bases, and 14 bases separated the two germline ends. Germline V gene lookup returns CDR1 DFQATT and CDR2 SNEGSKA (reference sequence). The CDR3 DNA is TGCAGTGCTCGCACCGGGAACCTCTACGAGCAGTACTTC. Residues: CSARTGNLYEQYF.

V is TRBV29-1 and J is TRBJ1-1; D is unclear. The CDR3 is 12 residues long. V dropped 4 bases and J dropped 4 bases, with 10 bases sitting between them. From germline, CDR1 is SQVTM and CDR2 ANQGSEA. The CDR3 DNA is TGCAGCGTTGGACACTATCGCACTGAAGCTTTCTTT. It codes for CSVGHYRTEAFF.

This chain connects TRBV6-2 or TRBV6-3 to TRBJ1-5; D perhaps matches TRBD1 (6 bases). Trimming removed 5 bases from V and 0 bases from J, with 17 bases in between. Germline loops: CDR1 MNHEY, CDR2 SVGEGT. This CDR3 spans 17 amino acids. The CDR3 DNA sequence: TGTGCCAGCAGTCTATCCCGACAGGTTTATAGCAATCAGCCCCAGCATTTT. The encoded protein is CASSLSRQVYSNQPQHF.

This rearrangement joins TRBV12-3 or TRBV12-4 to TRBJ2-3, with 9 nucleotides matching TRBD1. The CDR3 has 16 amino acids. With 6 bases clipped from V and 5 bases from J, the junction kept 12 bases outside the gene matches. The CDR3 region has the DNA TGTGCCAGCAGCCCCGCCGGGACAGGGAGGCAAGATACGCAGTATTTT. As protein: CASSPAGTGRQDTQYF.

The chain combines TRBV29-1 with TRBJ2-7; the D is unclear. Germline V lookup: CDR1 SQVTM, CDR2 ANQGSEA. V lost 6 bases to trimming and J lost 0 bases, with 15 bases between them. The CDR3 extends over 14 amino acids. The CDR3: CSVKLGKSSYEQYV. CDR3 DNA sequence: TGCAGCGTAAAACTGGGAAAAAGCTCCTACGAGCAGTACGTC.

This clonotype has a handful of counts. DNA for the CDR3: TGTGCCAGCAGCCCTCAGGGGGGACGGACAGTGACTGAAGCTTTCTTT. Its protein is CASSPQGGRTVTEAFF. The rearrangement links TRBV7-3 to TRBJ1-1; TRBD1 aligns across 7 bases. V shed 5 bases and J 5 bases; nucleotides not matched to a gene: 14. There are 16 residues in the CDR3. Germline CDR1 and CDR2: SGHTA and FQGTGA.

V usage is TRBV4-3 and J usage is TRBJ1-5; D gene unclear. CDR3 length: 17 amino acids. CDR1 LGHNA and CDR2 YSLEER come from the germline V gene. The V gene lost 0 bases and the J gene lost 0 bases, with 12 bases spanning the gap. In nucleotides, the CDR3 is TGCGCCAGCAGCCAAGACAACAGACTTTATAGCAATCAGCCCCAGCATTTT. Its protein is CASSQDNRLYSNQPQHF.

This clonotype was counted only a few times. The DNA for the CDR3 is TGTGCCAGCAGCCAGACCGGGGTGGGGGAGACCCAGTACTTC. It yields the protein CASSQTGVGETQYF. The genes are TRBV7-7 and TRBJ2-5, with D possibly being TRBD2 (5 bases). Deletions cut 5 bases from V and 5 bases from J, with 15 bases between. Germline assignment: CDR1 SSHAT and CDR2 FNYEAQ (reference sequence). CDR3 size: 14 residues.

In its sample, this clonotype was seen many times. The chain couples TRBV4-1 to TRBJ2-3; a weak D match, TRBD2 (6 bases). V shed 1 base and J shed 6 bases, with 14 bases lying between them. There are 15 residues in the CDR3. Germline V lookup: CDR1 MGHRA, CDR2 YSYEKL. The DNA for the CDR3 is TGCGCCAGCAGCCAAGGGCCCTTAGCGGAGGATACGCAGTATTTT. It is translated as CASSQGPLAEDTQYF.

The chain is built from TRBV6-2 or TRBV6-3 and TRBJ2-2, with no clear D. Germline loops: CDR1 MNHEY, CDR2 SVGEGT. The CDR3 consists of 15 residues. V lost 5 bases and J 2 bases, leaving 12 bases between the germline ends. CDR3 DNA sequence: TGTGCCAGCAGTCACCGAAACAGAAACACCGGGGAGCTGTTTTTT. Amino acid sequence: CASSHRNRNTGELFF.

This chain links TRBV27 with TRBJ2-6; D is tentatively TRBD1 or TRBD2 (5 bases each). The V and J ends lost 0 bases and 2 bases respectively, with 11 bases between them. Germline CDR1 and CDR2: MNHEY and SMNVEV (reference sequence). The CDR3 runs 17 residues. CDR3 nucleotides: TGTGCCAGCAGTTTATCGCTTTCGGGGCCTGGGGCCAACGTCCTGACTTTC. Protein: CASSLSLSGPGANVLTF.

The CDR3 loop reads CASSHVLRENYGYTF. The CDR3 DNA reads TGCGCCAGCAGCCACGTACTCAGGGAAAACTATGGCTACACCTTC. The chain combines TRBV4-1 with TRBJ1-2; TRBD1 might be the D (5 bases). Germline V gene lookup returns CDR1 MGHRA and CDR2 YSYEKL. This CDR3 has 15 residues. V lost 3 bases and J 2 bases, leaving 13 bases between the germline ends.

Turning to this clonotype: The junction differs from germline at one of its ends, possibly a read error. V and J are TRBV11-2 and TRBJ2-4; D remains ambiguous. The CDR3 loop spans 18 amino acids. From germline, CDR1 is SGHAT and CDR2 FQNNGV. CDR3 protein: CASSIGKGVLSHKNSQYF. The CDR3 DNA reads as TGTGCCAGCAGCATAGGGAAGGGCGTTCTATCCCACAAAAACAGTCAGTACTTC.

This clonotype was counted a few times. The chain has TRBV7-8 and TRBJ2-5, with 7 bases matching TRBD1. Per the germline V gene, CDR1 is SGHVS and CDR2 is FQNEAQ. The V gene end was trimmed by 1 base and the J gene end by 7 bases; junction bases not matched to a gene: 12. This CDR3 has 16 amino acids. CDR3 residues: CASSLVTTGAWVTQYF. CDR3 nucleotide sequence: TGTGCCAGCAGCTTAGTTACTACAGGGGCATGGGTGACCCAGTACTTC.

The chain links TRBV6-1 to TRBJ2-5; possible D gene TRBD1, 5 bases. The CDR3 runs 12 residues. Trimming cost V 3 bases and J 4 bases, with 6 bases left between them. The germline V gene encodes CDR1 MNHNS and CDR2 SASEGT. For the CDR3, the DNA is TGTGCCAGCAGTGACAGGGCAGAGACCCAGTACTTC. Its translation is CASSDRAETQYF.